This T cell receptor (beta chain) comes out of a study of cytomegalovirus exposure and HLA in healthy donors listed by TCRdb under 2017. Background for the entire study: According to a later analysis, the approximately 120 validation repertoires were produced on the same platform as the 666 repertoires of the first cohort. The aim of the study was to test whether cataloging public T cell receptors could identify signatures of past pathogen exposure. A separate validation cohort of 90 to 150 different subjects was used in addition to the roughly 670-subject first cohort. The study combined high-throughput TCR immunosequencing, statistical association of individual TCRs with disease status, and machine learning to predict cytomegalovirus infection status. What the study reported, not specific to this receptor: A total of fewer than 200 TCR beta chains were listed by the study as associated with cytomegalovirus. In both the original and validation cohorts, the classifier was reported to diagnose cytomegalovirus status with high specificity and sensitivity. All 120 or so repertoires were used to score co-occurrence in the validation cohort in a later analysis, because that analysis had no HLA typing for the cohort. It was suggested by the authors that the approach could potentially be generalized to other disease states and immunological phenotypes. In vitro tests confirmed that a few of the cytomegalovirus-associated TCR beta chains recognize cytomegalovirus antigens. A later analysis found that TCRs clustered in the first cohort also tended to co-occur in the 100 to 150 validation repertoires, with 94% of cluster scores above 0. Across donors, most TCR sequences were observed very rarely, whereas some public TCRs were present in many individuals.

Libraries were made using the immunoSEQ multiplex PCR assay. In the original analysis: To diagnose cytomegalovirus status from the catalog of TCR beta chain sequences, a statistical classification framework was built. Drawn from immuneACCESS, this table holds only the in-frame rearrangements with V and J called that TCRdb kept. Clones are partly lost; checked studies trace under half to an unresolved V gene and leave the rest unexplained. V and J calls and clone size come straight from that table; D and trimming were deduced from the DNA. The sample table records about 110,000 clones; about nine tenths of these occur just once. The ten top clones hold 1.8% of the sample. From the cysteine through the phenylalanine, the CDR3 covers 12 amino acids. The only DNA kept is the CDR3, 36 bases in frame from the first base. Via the germline V gene, CDR1 is SGHAT and CDR2 FQNNGV. V is shortened by 6 bases, J by 6 bases, and the region joining them spans 12 bases.

Separate from the roughly 650-subject first cohort, the validation cohort of about 130 subjects was the group to which the donors belonged. Remarks on this clone: No cognate antigen has been identified for it. It has no much larger one-base neighbor in the sample; base qualities were not kept.

This sequence uses TRBV11-2 and TRBJ2-7; perhaps TRBD1 is the D gene, with 6 bases matching. Sequencing used PBMCs. This clonotype originated in a young woman in good health and CMV-seropositive. The DNA sequence follows: TGTGCCAGCAGTCCCACAGGGCCCGAGCAGTACTTC. Translated, this is CASSPTGPEQYF.